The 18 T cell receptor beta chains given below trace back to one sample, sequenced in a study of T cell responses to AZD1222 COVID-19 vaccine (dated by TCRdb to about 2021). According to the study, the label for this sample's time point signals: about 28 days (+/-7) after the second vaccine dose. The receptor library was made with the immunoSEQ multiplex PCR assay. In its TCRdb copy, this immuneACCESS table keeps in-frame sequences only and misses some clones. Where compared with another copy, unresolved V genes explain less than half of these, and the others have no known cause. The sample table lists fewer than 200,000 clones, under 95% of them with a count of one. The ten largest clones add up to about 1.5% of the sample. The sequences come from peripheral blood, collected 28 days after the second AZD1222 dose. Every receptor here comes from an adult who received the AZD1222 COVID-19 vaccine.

The CDR3 spells CASRTTGGPSYNEQFF. In DNA form, the CDR3 reads TGTGCCAGTAGGACGACAGGGGGGCCCTCCTACAATGAGCAGTTCTTC. The gene calls are TRBV19 and TRBJ2-1, with 9 bases aligning to TRBD1. The CDR3 consists of 16 residues. V lost 6 bases to trimming and J lost 0 bases; unmatched junction nucleotides: 6. Per germline, CDR1 LNHDA and CDR2 SQIVND (reference sequence).

DNA of the CDR3: TGCGCCAGCAGCCAAGAACGGACTGGCCGGACCGGGGGGCAGTACTTC. Its protein product is CASSQERTGRTGGQYF. V is TRBV4-1 and J is TRBJ2-7; the D gene is possibly TRBD2 (6 bases). This CDR3 contains 16 residues. Germline CDR1 is MGHRA and CDR2 is YSYEKL. Deletions cut 0 bases from V and 9 bases from J, with 21 bases between.

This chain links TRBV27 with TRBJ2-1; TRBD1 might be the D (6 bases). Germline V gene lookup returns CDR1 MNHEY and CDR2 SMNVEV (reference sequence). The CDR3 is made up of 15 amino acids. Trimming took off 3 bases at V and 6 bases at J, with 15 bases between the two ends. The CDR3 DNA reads TGTGCCAGCAGTTTGGGGGCTAGGGCTGGCAATGAGCAGTTCTTC. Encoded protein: CASSLGARAGNEQFF.

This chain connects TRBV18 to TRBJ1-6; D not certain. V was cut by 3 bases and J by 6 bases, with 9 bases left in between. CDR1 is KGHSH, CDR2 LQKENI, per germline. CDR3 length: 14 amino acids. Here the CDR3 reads CASSPGQPNSPLHF. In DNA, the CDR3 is TGTGCCAGCTCACCCGGGCAGCCTAATTCACCCCTCCACTTT. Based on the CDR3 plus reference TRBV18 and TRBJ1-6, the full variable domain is NAGVMQNPRHLVRRRGQEARLRCSPMKGHSHVYWYRQLPEEGLKFMVYLQKENIIDESGMPKERFSAEFPKEGPSILRIQQVVRGDSAAYFCASSPGQPNSPLHFGNGTRLTVT.

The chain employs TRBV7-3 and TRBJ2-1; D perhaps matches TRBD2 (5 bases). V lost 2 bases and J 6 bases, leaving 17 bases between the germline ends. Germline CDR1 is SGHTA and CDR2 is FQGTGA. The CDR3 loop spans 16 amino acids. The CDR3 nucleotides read TGTGCCAGCAGCTTATGGCATAGCGAAAAGACCAATGAGCAGTTCTTC. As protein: CASSLWHSEKTNEQFF.

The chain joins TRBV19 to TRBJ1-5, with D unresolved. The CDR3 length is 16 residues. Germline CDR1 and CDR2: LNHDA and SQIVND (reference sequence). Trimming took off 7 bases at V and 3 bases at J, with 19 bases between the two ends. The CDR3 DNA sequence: TGTGCCAGTAAGGCCCAACCGACCGTGCTCAATCAGCCCCAGCATTTT. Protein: CASKAQPTVLNQPQHF.

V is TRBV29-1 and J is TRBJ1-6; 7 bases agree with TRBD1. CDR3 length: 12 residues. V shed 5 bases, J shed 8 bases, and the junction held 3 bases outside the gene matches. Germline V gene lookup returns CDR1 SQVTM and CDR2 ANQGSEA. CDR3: CSVQTGDSPLHF. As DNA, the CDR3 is TGCAGCGTTCAAACAGGGGATTCACCCCTCCACTTT.

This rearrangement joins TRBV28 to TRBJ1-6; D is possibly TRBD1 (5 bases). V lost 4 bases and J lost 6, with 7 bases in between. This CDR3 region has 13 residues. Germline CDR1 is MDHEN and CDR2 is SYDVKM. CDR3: CASSYRTNSPLHF. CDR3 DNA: TGTGCCAGCAGTTACAGGACTAATTCACCCCTCCACTTT.

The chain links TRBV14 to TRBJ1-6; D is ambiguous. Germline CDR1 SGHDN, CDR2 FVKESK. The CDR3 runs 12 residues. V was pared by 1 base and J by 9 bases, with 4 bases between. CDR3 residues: CASSQVASPLHF. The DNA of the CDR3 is TGTGCCAGCAGCCAAGTCGCTTCACCCCTCCACTTT.

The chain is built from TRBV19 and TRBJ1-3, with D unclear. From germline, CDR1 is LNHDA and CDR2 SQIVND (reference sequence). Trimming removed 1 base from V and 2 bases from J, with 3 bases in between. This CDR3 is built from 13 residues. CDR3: CASSIVPGNTIYF. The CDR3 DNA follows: TGTGCCAGTAGTATAGTACCTGGAAACACCATATATTTT.

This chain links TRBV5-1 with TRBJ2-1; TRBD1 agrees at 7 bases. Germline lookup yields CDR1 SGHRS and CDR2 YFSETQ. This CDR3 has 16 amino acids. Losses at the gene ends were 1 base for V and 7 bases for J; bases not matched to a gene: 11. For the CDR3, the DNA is TGCGCCAGCAGCTTGCACCGGGACAGTCCCACTAATGAGCAGTTCTTC. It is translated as CASSLHRDSPTNEQFF. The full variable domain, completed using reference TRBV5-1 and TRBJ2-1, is KAGVTQTPRYLIKTRGQQVTLSCSPISGHRSVSWYQQTPGQGLQFLFEYFSETQRNKGNFPGRFSGRQFSNSRSEMNVSTLELGDSALYLCASSLHRDSPTNEQFFGPGTRLTVL.

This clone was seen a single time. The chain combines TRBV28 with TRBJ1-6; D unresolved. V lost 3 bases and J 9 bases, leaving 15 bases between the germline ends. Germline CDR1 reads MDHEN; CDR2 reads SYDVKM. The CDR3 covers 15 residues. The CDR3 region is CASSFNMGWSSPLHF. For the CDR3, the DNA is TGTGCCAGCAGTTTTAATATGGGGTGGAGTTCACCCCTCCACTTT. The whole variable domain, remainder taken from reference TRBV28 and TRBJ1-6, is DVKVTQSSRYLVKRTGEKVFLECVQDMDHENMFWYRQDPGLGLRLIYFSYDVKMKEKGDIPEGYSVSREKKERFSLILESASTNQTSMYLCASSFNMGWSSPLHFGNGTRLTVT.

The DNA of the CDR3 is TGCGCCAGCTCTACGACAGGGGTCGGCTACACCTTC. Its protein product is CASSTTGVGYTF. The chain is built from TRBV5-1 and TRBJ1-2; 8 bases fit TRBD1. This CDR3 is 12 amino acids long. The germline gives CDR1 SGHRS, CDR2 YFSETQ. Losses at the gene ends were 7 bases for V and 8 bases for J; bases not matched to a gene: 7.

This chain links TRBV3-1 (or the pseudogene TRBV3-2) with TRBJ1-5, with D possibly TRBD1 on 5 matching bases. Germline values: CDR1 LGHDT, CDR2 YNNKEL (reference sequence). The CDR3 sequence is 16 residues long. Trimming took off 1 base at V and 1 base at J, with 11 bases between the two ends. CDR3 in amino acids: CASSQAGTTSNQPQHF. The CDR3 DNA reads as TGTGCCAGCAGCCAAGCCGGGACCACCAGCAATCAGCCCCAGCATTTT.

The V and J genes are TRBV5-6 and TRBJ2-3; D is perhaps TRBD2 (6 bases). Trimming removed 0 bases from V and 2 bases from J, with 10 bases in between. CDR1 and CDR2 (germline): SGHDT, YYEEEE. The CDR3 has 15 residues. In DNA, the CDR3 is TGTGCCAGCAGCTTGGGCGGCGGGGACACAGATACGCAGTATTTT. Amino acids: CASSLGGGDTDTQYF.

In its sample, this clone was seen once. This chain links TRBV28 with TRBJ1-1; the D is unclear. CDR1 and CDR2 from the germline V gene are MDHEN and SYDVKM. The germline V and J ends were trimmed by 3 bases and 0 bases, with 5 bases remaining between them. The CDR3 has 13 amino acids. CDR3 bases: TGTGCCAGCAGTTTTCCCATGAACACTGAAGCTTTCTTT. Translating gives CASSFPMNTEAFF.

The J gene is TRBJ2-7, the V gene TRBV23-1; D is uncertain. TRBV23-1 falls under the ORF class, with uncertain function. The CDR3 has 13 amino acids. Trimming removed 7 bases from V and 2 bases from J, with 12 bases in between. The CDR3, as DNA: TGCGCCAGCATCGTTCAGGTGGCCTACGAGCAGTACTTC. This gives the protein CASIVQVAYEQYF.

The CDR3 loop is CASSLNRGDTEAFF. The CDR3 DNA follows: TGTGCCAGCAGCTTGAACAGGGGGGACACTGAAGCTTTCTTT. V usage is TRBV5-6 and J usage is TRBJ1-1; TRBD1 matches 8 bases. The V gene end was trimmed by 1 base and the J gene end by 3 bases; junction bases not matched to a gene: 2. Germline V gives CDR1 SGHDT, CDR2 YYEEEE. This CDR3 region has 14 residues.